This TCR beta chain is from a study of blood T cells in healthy people across ages. Regarding the study as a whole: Estimates drawn from one million T cells were deemed to understate diversity.

The second PCR ran about 6 to 12 cycles with a sample-barcoded 5' primer and J-beta primers. Each of the samples gave a minimum of 2.5 million paired-end reads that contained CDR3. TCRdb itself ran the 5' RACE reads through MiXCR, one entry per CDR3 protein. The repertoire has fewer than 1.5 million distinct CDR3 sequences, approximately 38% of them found once; the top ten carry roughly 7.9%. The ends were cut back, 2 bases at V and 3 bases at J, with 11 bases in the middle. This CDR3 has 15 residues. From germline, CDR1 is SEHNR and CDR2 FQNEAQ (reference sequence). A few counts support this clonotype. The antigen is unknown.

Sequencing was performed on blood. This clonotype originated in a woman under 30 in good health. The J gene is TRBJ2-1, the V gene TRBV7-9; D not certain. In nucleotides, the CDR3 is TGTGCCAGCAGCTTATATAGTCTGGACTACAATGAGCAGTTCTTC. Translating it yields CASSLYSLDYNEQFF.